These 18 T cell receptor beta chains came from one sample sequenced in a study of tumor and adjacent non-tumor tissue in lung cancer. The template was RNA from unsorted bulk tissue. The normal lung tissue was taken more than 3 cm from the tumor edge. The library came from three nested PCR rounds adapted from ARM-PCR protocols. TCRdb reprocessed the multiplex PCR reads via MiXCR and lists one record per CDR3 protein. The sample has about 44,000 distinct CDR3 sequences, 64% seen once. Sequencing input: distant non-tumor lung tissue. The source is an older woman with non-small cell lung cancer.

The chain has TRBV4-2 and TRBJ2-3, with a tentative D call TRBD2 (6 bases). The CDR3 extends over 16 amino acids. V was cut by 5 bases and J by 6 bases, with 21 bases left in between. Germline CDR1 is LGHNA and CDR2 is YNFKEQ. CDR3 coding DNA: TGTGCCAGCAGCGTTCGACTAGAGGGAGGAATGGATACGCAGTATTTT. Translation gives CASSVRLEGGMDTQYF.

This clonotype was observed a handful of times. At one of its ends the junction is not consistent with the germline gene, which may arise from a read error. The DNA of the CDR3 is TGTGACAGCAGGGACAACCGGGACAGGGGGGATACGCAGTGTTTT. This translates into CDSRDNRDRGDTQCF. The gene calls are TRBV6-1 and TRBJ2-3; TRBD1 matches at 11 bases. Germline CDR1 reads MNHNS; CDR2 reads SASEGT. This CDR3 has 15 amino acids.

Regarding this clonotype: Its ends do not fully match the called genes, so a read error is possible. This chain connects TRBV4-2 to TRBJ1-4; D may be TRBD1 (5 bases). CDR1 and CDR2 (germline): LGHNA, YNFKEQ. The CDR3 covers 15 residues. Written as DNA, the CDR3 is TGTGCCAGCAGCCAGAACGGGGCCGGCGGTGAAAAACTATTTTTT. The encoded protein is CASSQNGAGGEKLFF.

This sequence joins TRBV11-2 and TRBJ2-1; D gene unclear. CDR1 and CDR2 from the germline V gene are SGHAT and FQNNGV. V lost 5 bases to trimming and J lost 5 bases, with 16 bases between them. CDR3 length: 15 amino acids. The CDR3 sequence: CASSATLGGHNEQFF. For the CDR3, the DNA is TGTGCCAGCAGCGCGACGTTGGGTGGACACAATGAGCAGTTCTTC. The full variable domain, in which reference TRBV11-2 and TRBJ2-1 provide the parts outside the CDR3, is EAGVAQSPRYKIIEKRQSVAFWCNPISGHATLYWYQQILGQGPKLLIQFQNNGVVDDSQLPKDRFSAERLKGVDSTLKIQPAKLEDSAVYLCASSATLGGHNEQFFGPGTRLTVL.

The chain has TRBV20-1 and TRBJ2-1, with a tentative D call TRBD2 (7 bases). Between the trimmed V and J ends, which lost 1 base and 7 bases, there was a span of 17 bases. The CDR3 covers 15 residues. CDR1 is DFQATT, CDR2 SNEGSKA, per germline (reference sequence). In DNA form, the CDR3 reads TGCAGTGCTAGAGGATGGGGGGGCGGGAGTAATGAGCAGTTCTTC. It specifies CSARGWGGGSNEQFF.

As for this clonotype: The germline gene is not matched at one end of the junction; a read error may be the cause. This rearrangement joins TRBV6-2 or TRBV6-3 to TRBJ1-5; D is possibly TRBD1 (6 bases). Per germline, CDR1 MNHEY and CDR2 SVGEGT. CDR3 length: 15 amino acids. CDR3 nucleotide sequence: TGTGTCAGCAGTTACTCAGCGACAGGCTTCTTGACCCAGCATTTT. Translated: CVSSYSATGFLTQHF.

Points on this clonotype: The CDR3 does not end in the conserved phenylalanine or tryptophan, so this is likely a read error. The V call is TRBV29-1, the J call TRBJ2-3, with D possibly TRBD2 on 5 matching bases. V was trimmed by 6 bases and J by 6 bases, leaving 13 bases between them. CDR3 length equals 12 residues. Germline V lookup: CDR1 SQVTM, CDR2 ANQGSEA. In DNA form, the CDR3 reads TGCAGCGTCTTAGCGTTTGGGGATACGCAGTATTAT. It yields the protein CSVLAFGDTQYY.

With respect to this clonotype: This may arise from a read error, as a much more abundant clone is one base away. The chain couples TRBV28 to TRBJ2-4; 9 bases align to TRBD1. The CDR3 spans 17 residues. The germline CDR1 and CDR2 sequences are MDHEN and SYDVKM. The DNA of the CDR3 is TGTGCCAGCAGTTCAACAGGGGGCGCCTTGGCCAATAACATTCAGTACTTC. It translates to CASSSTGGALANNIQYF.

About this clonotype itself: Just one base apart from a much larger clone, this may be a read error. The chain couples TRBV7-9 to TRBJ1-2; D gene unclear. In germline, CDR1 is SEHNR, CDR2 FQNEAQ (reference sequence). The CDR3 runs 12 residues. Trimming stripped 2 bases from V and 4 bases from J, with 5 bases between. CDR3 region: CASSLSSYGYTF. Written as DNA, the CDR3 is TGTGCCAGCAGCTTAAGCAGCTATGGCTACACCTTC.

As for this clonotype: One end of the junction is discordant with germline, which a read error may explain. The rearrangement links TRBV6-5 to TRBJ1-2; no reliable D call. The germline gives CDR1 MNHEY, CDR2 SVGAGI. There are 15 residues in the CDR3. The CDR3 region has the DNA TGTGCCAGCAATAACCTCGGGAGCAAGACCTATGGCTACACATTC. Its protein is CASNNLGSKTYGYTF.

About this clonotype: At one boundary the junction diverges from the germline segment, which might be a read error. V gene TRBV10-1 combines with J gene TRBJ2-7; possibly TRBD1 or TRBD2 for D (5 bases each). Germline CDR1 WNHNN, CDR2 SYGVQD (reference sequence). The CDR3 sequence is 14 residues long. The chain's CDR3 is CASSRDQNSYEQYF. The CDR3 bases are TGCGCAAGCAGCCGGGACCAGAACTCCTACGAGCAGTACTTC.

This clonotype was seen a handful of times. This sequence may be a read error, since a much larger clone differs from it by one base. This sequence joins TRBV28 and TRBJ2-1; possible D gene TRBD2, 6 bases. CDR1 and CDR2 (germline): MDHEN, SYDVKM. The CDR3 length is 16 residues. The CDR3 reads CTSSPEGGSGLYEQFF. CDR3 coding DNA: TGTACCAGCAGCCCCGAAGGAGGGAGCGGCCTTTATGAGCAGTTCTTC.

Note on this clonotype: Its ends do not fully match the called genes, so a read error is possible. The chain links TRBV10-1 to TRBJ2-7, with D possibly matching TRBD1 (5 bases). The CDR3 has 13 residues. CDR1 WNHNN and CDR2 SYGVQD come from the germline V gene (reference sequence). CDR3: CASSSGHTYEQYF. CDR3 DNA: TGCGCCAGCAGTTCCGGACATACCTACGAGCAGTACTTT.

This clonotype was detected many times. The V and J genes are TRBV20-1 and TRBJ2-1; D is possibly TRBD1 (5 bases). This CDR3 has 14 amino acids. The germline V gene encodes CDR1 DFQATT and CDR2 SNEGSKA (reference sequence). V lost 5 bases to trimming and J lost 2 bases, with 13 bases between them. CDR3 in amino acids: CSAPLGRTYNEQFF. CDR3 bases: TGCAGTGCTCCCTTGGGGCGTACCTACAATGAGCAGTTCTTC.

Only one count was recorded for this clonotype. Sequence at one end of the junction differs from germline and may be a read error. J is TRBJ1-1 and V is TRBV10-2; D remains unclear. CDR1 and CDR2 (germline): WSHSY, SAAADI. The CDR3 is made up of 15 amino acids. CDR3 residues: CANSEWSTLNIETFF. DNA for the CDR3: TGCGCCAACAGTGAGTGGAGCACTCTGAACATTGAAACTTTCTTT.

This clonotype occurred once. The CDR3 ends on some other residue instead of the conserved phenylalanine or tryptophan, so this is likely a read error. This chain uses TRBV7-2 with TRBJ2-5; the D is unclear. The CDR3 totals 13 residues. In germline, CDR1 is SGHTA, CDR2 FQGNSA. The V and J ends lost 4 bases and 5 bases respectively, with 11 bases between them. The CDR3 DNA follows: TGTGCCAGCAGCTCCGGTCCCGGCGAGACCCAGTACCTC. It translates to CASSSGPGETQYL.

In DNA form, the CDR3 reads TGTGGTAGCAGTCGCCGGGACACCGAGCAGTACTTC. As protein: CGSSRRDTEQYF. The chain recombines TRBV6-1 with TRBJ2-7; TRBD1 is a possible D gene (6 bases). The CDR3 totals 12 residues. Germline-derived CDR1 and CDR2 are MNHNS and SASEGT.

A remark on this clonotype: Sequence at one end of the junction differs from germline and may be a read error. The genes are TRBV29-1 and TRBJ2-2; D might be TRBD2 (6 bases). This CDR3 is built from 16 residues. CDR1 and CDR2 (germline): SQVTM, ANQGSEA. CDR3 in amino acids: CSVDMGETFFGGKLFF. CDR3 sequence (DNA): TGCAGCGTTGACATGGGGGAGACCTTTTTCGGCGGGAAGCTGTTTTTC.